This T cell receptor beta chain was sequenced during a study of T cells after yellow fever vaccination. This clonotype was found many times. Trimming shortened V by 3 bases and J by 5 bases, and 20 bases separated the two germline ends. The CDR3 loop spans 16 amino acids. CDR1 is LNHDA and CDR2 is SQIVND in the germline V gene (reference sequence). TCRdb used MiXCR to reprocess the 5' RACE reads, holding one entry per CDR3 protein. The sample has over 300,000 distinct CDR3 sequences; 6.5% to 8.5% are singletons. The sample in question was PBMCs, obtained roughly 45 days after the first yellow fever vaccination. This chain joins TRBV19 and TRBJ2-7; D gene ambiguous. The receptor's source is a man younger than 30 who received the YFV17D yellow fever vaccine. The CDR3 DNA follows: TGTGCCAGTAGTATGAGTTTTGACTCAAGGAGCCACGAGCAGTACTTC. It specifies CASSMSFDSRSHEQYF.